This T cell receptor beta chain was identified in a study of cytomegalovirus exposure and HLA in healthy donors (dated by TCRdb to the late 2010s). With respect to the entire study: In an earlier analysis of about 560 of the donors, about 270 Gb of sequence data and approximately 100 million unique TCR beta sequences from 150 million to 200 million T cells were reported. An early release covering some 640 HLA-typed donors comprised approximately 290 gigabases of sequencing data and some 79 million unique TCR sequences. Among the approximately 400 genotyped donors, approximately 81% belonged to the genetic ancestry cluster associated with self-reported Caucasian donors. The study aimed to test whether signatures of past pathogen exposure could be identified by cataloging public T cell receptors. The study used immunosequencing to profile the T cell repertoires of several hundred subjects and linked those repertoires to cytomegalovirus serostatus. In addition to the first cohort of 666 subjects, a separate validation cohort of 100 to 150 different subjects was used. To predict cytomegalovirus infection status, the study brought together high-throughput TCR immunosequencing, statistical association of individual TCRs with disease status, and machine learning. In a later analysis, previously published TCR beta repertoires from 666 donors were re-analyzed and high-resolution HLA genotyping was added so that TCR occurrence patterns could be studied. The later analysis used no new phenotypic data to find candidate immune exposures, relying instead on TCR beta sequences and their occurrence across donors. To decide whether each TCR beta V gene segment behaved as functional or pseudogenic, an earlier analysis of 587 of the donors relied on high-throughput TCR beta sequencing. Donor age, sex, ethnicity and CMV serostatus were collected together with the repertoire data. A later genetic analysis took genome-wide SNP genotypes for about 55% of the roughly 700 donors and used that subset as a discovery cohort. Every repertoire in the discovery cohort had been generated on one and the same sequencing platform. HLA typing included class I and class II loci at four-digit resolution. The number of typed donors differed by locus: about 629-630 for A, B, C, DRB1 and DQB1; approximately 540 for DQA1; approximately 600 for DPA1; and around 470 for DPB1. A handful of DR-DQ haplotypes were treated as single units for association and clustering because of strong linkage in the cohort. Across some 400 genotyped donors of the cohort, an average of approximately 200,000 unique TCR beta nucleotide sequences per donor were sequenced, and approximately 17% of those sequences were non-productive.

General findings and caveats noted by the study authors: HLA typing was unavailable for some donors at each locus, so association tests used only the typed subset. A further reported finding was that TCR beta sequences accurately predicted the HLA-A and HLA-B alleles for most subjects in the first cohort. In a later analysis, 15,000 to 20,000 TCR beta sequences were associated with specific HLA alleles at a false discovery rate of 0.05. Assigning TCR associations to individual alleles was difficult when HLA alleles, especially DR and DQ, strongly co-occurred. While some public TCRs were present in many individuals, most TCR sequences turned up only very rarely across donors. In an earlier analysis of more than 450 of the donors, most TCR beta V segments were observed in productive rearrangements about 90% or about 30% of the time, broadly matching IMGT annotations. In the study, roughly 160 TCR beta chains were listed as associated with cytomegalovirus. In a later genetic analysis, fewer N-insertions in productive TCRs were reported among donors in an Asian-associated ancestry cluster than the roughly 700-donor mean. Most CMV-associated TCR beta chains appeared to be HLA-restricted in a later analysis, and the HLA associations seemed to be driven largely by CMV exposure. Correlated functional status among segregating V segments might reflect linkage disequilibrium, but an unknown experimental factor could not be ruled out. Immune exposure information for the cohort was limited to CMV serostatus. According to a later analysis, parvovirus B19, influenza, CMV and Epstein-Barr virus appeared linked to several top co-occurrence clusters. The authors suggested that the approach could potentially be extended to other disease states and immunological phenotypes. Sequencing depth was assumed to be roughly uniform across donors in the presence/absence analyses, though that assumption may not hold. A cluster of highly shared sequence variants was judged likely to be a technical artifact of the sequencing pipeline. Compared with equally common non-associated chains, HLA-associated TCR beta chains in a later analysis were more clonally expanded and had lower generation probabilities. The earlier analysis of some 560 of the donors excluded roughly 17 rarely observed V segments, including chromosome 9 orphons, because counts were too low. A few of the identified cytomegalovirus-associated TCR beta chains were confirmed in vitro to be specific for cytomegalovirus antigens. V-gene and J-gene trimming of TCR beta chains was associated with a missense DCLRE1C variant in a later genetic analysis, and the association was replicated in an independent cohort. The cohort was sequenced for TCR beta chains only, and without alpha or paired-chain data the features that could be detected were limited. Some IMGT-functional V segments, including TRBV6-2 and TRBV6-3, could not be told apart with the 87-base-pair reads, so those segments were excluded. The classifier was reported to diagnose cytomegalovirus status with high specificity and sensitivity in both the original cohort and the validation cohort. In a later analysis, the rate of TCR association differed among HLA loci, with DRB1 alleles having the most associated TCRs and HLA-C alleles having the fewest.

The cohort was made up of approximately 700 healthy bone marrow donors. All cohort members were sampled while nominally healthy, although unrecorded immune exposures were likely present. The donor was CMV seronegative and belonged to the group of 352 seronegative cohort members. Each donor provided a peripheral blood sample, and peripheral blood mononuclear cells were used for TCR beta sequencing. The Qiagen DNeasy Blood Extraction Kit was used to extract genomic DNA from the blood cell samples. The CDR3 goes from the cysteine to the phenylalanine over 11 residues. Here the CDR3 DNA is all that survives: 33 bases in frame from base 1. Cut back by 5 bases and 4 bases, the V and J ends lie 5 bases apart. CDR1 and CDR2, looked up from the germline V gene (reference sequence), are SEHNR and FQNEAQ. Library preparation employed the immunoSEQ multiplex PCR assay. The multiplex PCR relied on a mix of 60 forward primers for TCR Vbeta segments and 13 reverse primers for TCR Jbeta segments. A multiplex PCR assay on genomic DNA amplified the CDR3 region of rearranged TCR beta genes. The amplified TCR beta libraries were sequenced on the Illumina HiSeq System as 87-base-pair reads. Regarding the original processing steps: A later analysis counted tens of millions of unique TCR beta chains across the 690 or so repertoires, and some 11 million of these chains were shared by at least two donors. A nearest-neighbor algorithm error-corrected the raw reads and collapsed the reads into unique sequences, merging closely related sequences to remove PCR and sequencing errors. CDR3 sequences were aligned to IMGT reference sequences to assign V, D and J gene segments. For a sequence to be retained, at least a six-nucleotide match to both a V gene segment and a J gene segment was required. Rearrangements were called productive when the CDR3 lacked stop codons and stayed in frame with V and J; all others were non-productive. CDR3 was defined by IMGT convention, running from the second conserved V-encoded cysteine to the conserved J-encoded phenylalanine. In an earlier analysis of roughly 610 of the donors, sequences lacking an unambiguous match to a single V gene segment were excluded. An earlier analysis of 500 to 600 of the donors classified V segments as functional when productive rearrangements were above 56.7% and as segregating when the standard deviation between donors was above 5%. A statistical classification framework was developed to diagnose cytomegalovirus status using the catalog of TCR beta chain sequences. In a later analysis, TCR nucleotide sequences were compared against IMGT/GENE-DB human TR gene sequences so that V and J genes could be assigned. A later analysis assigned CDR3 sequences and most-parsimonious VDJ recombination scenarios with the TCRdist pipeline. In a later analysis, each TCR beta chain was defined by its CDR3 amino acid sequence together with its V-gene family, and reads lacking a unique V-gene family were excluded. In a later analysis, several hundred highly shared, low-generation-probability nucleotide sequences were removed to address suspected cross-contamination and a sequencing artifact. In a later analysis, a clonal expansion index was calculated for each public chain from normalized within-repertoire ranks of inferred template counts. A later analysis computed generation probabilities with a VDJ recombination model fitted to out-of-frame rearrangements, and checked the results against IGoR. In a later analysis, hypergeometric tests were used to score TCR-TCR, TCR-HLA and TCR-CMV co-occurrence, with a repertoire-size bias correction applied to TCR pairs. A later analysis estimated false discovery rates by permuting HLA or CMV assignments 20 times. In a later analysis, co-occurring TCRs were grouped using DBSCAN, and TCRdist sequence similarity was added for clustering within HLA-allele-positive subsets. Co-occurrence clustering excluded repertoires with fewer than 30,000 or more than 120,000 public chains, plus five with anomalous nucleotide sharing. This is the immuneACCESS table as TCRdb keeps it, with only in-frame sequences that have V and J called. A part of the clones is gone; compared with another copy, unresolved V genes explain less than half, and the rest is unexplained. For V, J and clone size, that table is used; D and trimming come from the DNA. This sample gives 150,000 or so clones in total; around two thirds of them show up just once. The leading ten clones occupy 1.5% to 2% of the sample.

As regards this clone: No antigen is known for it. No much larger clone exists at a distance of one base, and base qualities are not known. Distinct nucleotide sequences in the sample also encode this CDR3.

Material: PBMCs. This clonotype was obtained from a woman between 18 and 30 years old in good health and CMV-seronegative. This chain joins TRBV7-9 to TRBJ1-1; no D gene call is confident. The DNA sequence is TGTGCCAGCAGCCCCTCCACTGAAGCTTTCTTT. It specifies CASSPSTEAFF.